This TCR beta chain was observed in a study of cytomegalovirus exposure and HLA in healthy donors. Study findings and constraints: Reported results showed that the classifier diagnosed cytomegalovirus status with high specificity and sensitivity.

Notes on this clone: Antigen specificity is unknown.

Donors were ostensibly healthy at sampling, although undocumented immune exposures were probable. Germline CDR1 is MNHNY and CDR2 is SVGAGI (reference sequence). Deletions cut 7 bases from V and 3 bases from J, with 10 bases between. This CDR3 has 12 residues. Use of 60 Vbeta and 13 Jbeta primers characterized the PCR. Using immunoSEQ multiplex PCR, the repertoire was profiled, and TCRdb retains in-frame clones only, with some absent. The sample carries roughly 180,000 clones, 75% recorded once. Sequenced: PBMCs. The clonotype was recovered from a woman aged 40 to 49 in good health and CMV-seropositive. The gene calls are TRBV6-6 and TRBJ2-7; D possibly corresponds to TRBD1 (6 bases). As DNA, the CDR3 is TGTGCCAGCAACCAACAGGGCTACGAGCAGTACTTC. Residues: CASNQQGYEQYF.